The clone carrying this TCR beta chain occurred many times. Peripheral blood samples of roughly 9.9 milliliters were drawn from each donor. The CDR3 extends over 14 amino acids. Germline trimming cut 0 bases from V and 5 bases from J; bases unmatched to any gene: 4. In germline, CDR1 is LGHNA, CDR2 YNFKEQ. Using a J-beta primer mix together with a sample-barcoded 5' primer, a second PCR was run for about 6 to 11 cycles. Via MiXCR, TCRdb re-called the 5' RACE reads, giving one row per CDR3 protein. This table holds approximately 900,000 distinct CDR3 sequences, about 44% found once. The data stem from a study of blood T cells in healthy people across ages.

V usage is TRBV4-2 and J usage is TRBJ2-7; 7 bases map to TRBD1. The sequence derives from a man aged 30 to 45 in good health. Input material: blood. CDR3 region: CASSQDPGTDEQYF. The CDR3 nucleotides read TGTGCCAGCAGCCAAGATCCCGGGACAGACGAGCAGTACTTC.